What follows are 27 T cell receptor beta chains derived from one specimen sequenced in a study of tissue T cells after allogeneic stem cell transplantation. Only in-frame clones appear in the TCRdb table, and some are missing; sequencing was by immunoSEQ multiplex PCR. The sample records 48,000 or so clones, about 73% being singletons. The specimen sequenced was sorted cells pooled from one or two spleens. The receptors here all came from a pool of C57BL/6 mice in good health.

This clone appeared once. Mouse gene names apply. Sequencing ends 1 residue short of the CDR3 end; the germline J gene provides the rest. The chain recombines TRBV13-2 with TRBJ2-5; tentative D call: TRBD2 (6 bases). Germline V gene sequence: CDR1 NNHNN, CDR2 SYGAGS (reference sequence). The CDR3 runs to 13 residues. The V gene lost 1 base and the J gene lost 6 bases, with 9 bases spanning the gap. The CDR3 bases that were read are TGTGCCAGCGGTGATCCTCTGGGGGACACCCAGTAC. Residues: CASGDPLGDTQY. The entire CDR3 is CASGDPLGDTQYF.

A note on this clone: The genes are named according to mouse. The DNA ends 1 residue before the CDR3 does, and the rest of the CDR3 is filled in from the germline J gene. The chain joins TRBV17 to TRBJ2-5; 8 bases are shared with TRBD1. The CDR3 covers 13 residues. CDR1 MNHDT and CDR2 YYDKIL come from the germline V gene. The V segment lost 6 bases and the J segment 2 bases; nucleotides outside the gene matches: 1. CDR3 residues: CASRDRAQDTQYF. The DNA read from the CDR3 is TGTGCTAGCAGGGACAGGGCCCAAGACACCCAGTAC.

For this clone: The listed genes are named as in mouse. The read falls 1 residue short of the CDR3 end, and the missing part is taken from the germline J gene. The chain links TRBV1 to TRBJ2-5; 8 bases line up with TRBD2. The germline gives CDR1 NSQYPW, CDR2 LRSPGD (reference sequence). This CDR3 has 15 amino acids. V trimming: 2 bases; J trimming: 0 bases; junction bases outside the gene matches: 1. The CDR3 sequence is CTCSALGGNQDTQYF. CDR3 DNA (partial): TGCACCTGCAGTGCACTGGGGGGTAACCAAGACACCCAGTAC.

Concerning this clone: Mouse names are used for the genes. The read terminates 1 residue before the CDR3 end, so the remaining end is supplied by the germline J gene. The chain employs TRBV12-2 and TRBJ1-1; D may be TRBD1 (6 bases). The germline V and J ends were trimmed by 9 bases and 1 base, with 8 bases remaining between them. This CDR3 has 11 residues. Per germline, CDR1 SGHLS and CDR2 HYDKME. The CDR3 DNA, read in part, is TGTGCCCGGGGGGCGAACACAGAAGTCTTC. It encodes CARGANTEVF. The whole CDR3 protein is CARGANTEVFF.

About this clone itself: Gene and germline names: mouse. The CDR3 end falls 1 residue outside the read, so it is completed with the germline J gene. The chain has TRBV15 and TRBJ2-4; 8 bases line up with TRBD1. CDR3 length: 14 amino acids. Germline V gene sequence: CDR1 SGHND, CDR2 FRSKSL. Trimming removed 5 bases from V and 0 bases from J; junction bases left unmatched: 1. CDR3 bases read: TGTGCCAGCAGTAGACAGGGGAGTCAAAACACCTTGTAC. It codes for CASSRQGSQNTLY. From start to end, the CDR3 is CASSRQGSQNTLYF.

Turning to this clone: Gene names denote mouse genes. The CDR3 is cut off 1 residue early in the read; its end comes from the germline J gene. This sequence joins TRBV29 and TRBJ2-7; a weak D match, TRBD1 (6 bases). This CDR3 has 14 amino acids. Germline V lookup: CDR1 MSHET, CDR2 SYDVDS. Trimming removed 6 bases at V and 3 bases at J, with 15 bases between. The CDR3 protein is CASRKPGQIYEQYF. The CDR3 bases that were read are TGTGCTAGCAGAAAACCGGGACAAATCTATGAACAGTAC.

In regard to this clone: Genes and germline are mouse. The DNA read from the CDR3 is TGTGCCAGCAGCTTAGGCGGGGGGAGAAACACAGAAGTCTTC. It translates to CASSLGGGRNTEVF. The full-length CDR3 reads as CASSLGGGRNTEVFF. The J gene is TRBJ1-1, the V gene TRBV3, with D maybe TRBD1 (5 bases). The read stops 1 residue short of the end of the CDR3; the missing end is completed from the germline J gene. Germline CDR1 is SNHLY and CDR2 is FYNGKV (reference sequence). Between the trimmed V and J ends, which lost 1 base and 1 base, there was a span of 10 bases. The CDR3 has 15 amino acids.

About this clone itself: Here the gene names and germline are mouse. The read finishes 1 residue shy of the CDR3 end, and the germline J gene is used to complete it. V is TRBV24 and J is TRBJ1-2; D call uncertain. The CDR3 has 12 amino acids. Trimming took 6 bases from V and 1 from J, leaving 6 bases between them. CDR1 is KGHTA, CDR2 FRNEEI, per germline. CDR3 region: CASSPENSDYTF. Partial CDR3 DNA: TGTGCCAGCAGCCCAGAAAACTCCGACTACACC.

About this clone itself: Here the gene names and germline are mouse. The sequenced fragment ends 1 residue before the CDR3 boundary, so the rest is inferred from the germline J gene. V gene TRBV5 combines with J gene TRBJ2-7; a weak D match, TRBD1 (6 bases). In germline, CDR1 is LGHNA, CDR2 YNLKQL (reference sequence). The CDR3 is 14 amino acids. V was shortened by 0 bases and J by 4 bases, with 10 bases between the two germline ends. The chain's CDR3 is CASSQEDRRYEQYF. The sequenced part of the CDR3 DNA is TGTGCCAGCAGCCAAGAAGACAGGCGTTATGAACAGTAC.

This clone was seen a few times. Gene and germline names: mouse. Read sequence stops 1 residue before the CDR3 end, and the germline J gene provides the missing end. The rearrangement links TRBV26 to TRBJ1-4; 8 bases are shared with TRBD1. Germline CDR1 and CDR2: KGHPV and FQNQEV (reference sequence). The CDR3 is 14 residues long. Trimming at V came to 4 bases and at J to 6 bases, leaving 4 bases not matched to a gene. The CDR3 reads CASSRQGRDERLFF. The sequenced part of the CDR3 DNA is TGTGCCAGCAGTCGACAGGGGCGGGACGAAAGATTATTT.

Points on this clone: The listed genes are named as in mouse. The observed sequence ends 1 residue before the CDR3 terminus, with the missing tail filled in from the germline J gene. This sequence joins TRBV26 and TRBJ2-2, with D tentatively TRBD1 (6 bases). CDR3 size: 14 residues. The germline V and J ends were trimmed by 6 bases and 1 base, with 9 bases remaining between them. Germline V CDR1 and CDR2: KGHPV, FQNQEV (reference sequence). This chain's CDR3 is CASSRDKNTGQLYF. Incomplete CDR3 DNA: TGTGCCAGCAGCAGGGACAAAAACACCGGGCAGCTCTAC.

In the case of this clone: Any gene name here is a mouse gene name. The read stops 1 residue short of the end of the CDR3; the missing end is completed from the germline J gene. J is TRBJ2-2 and V is TRBV13-2, with 7 bases fitting TRBD2. CDR1 is NNHNN, CDR2 SYGAGS, per germline (reference sequence). V lost 2 bases and J lost 0; bases outside the gene matches: 1. This CDR3 is built from 15 residues. CDR3 region: CASGEGGSNTGQLYF. CDR3 DNA, as far as it was read: TGTGCCAGCGGTGAGGGGGGGTCAAACACCGGGCAGCTCTAC.

Concerning this clone: Gene and germline names: mouse. The CDR3 extends 1 residue past the end of the read, so its final part is completed from the germline J gene. The chain is built from TRBV13-2 and TRBJ2-1; 9 bases are a match to TRBD1. Germline V lookup: CDR1 NNHNN, CDR2 SYGAGS (reference sequence). Trimming removed 3 bases from V and 5 bases from J; junction bases left unmatched: 3. CDR3 length: 14 amino acids. CDR3: CASGATGGHAEQFF. The CDR3 DNA, read in part, is TGTGCCAGCGGTGCCACAGGGGGCCATGCTGAGCAGTTC.

For this clone: Mouse germline and gene names are used. The sequenced fragment ends 1 residue before the CDR3 boundary, so the rest is inferred from the germline J gene. The chain is built from TRBV15 and TRBJ2-7; TRBD2 agrees at 9 bases. Trimming at V came to 2 bases and at J to 2 bases, leaving 1 base not matched to a gene. There are 14 residues in the CDR3. Germline V gene data show CDR1 as SGHND and CDR2 as FRSKSL. The CDR3 DNA, read in part, is TGTGCCAGCAGTTTACTGGGGGGGACCTATGAACAGTAC. Amino acid sequence: CASSLLGGTYEQY. The full CDR3 protein is CASSLLGGTYEQYF.

Notes on this clone: Each gene name is a mouse one. The DNA read from the CDR3 is TGTGCTAGCACCACCGGGACAGATAGTGCAGAAACGCTGTAT. Translation gives CASTTGTDSAETLY. The whole CDR3 sequence is CASTTGTDSAETLYF. The J gene is TRBJ2-3, the V gene TRBV21; the match to TRBD1 covers 7 bases. Sequencing ends 1 residue short of the CDR3 end; the germline J gene provides the rest. TRBV21 is identified as an open reading frame with a role that is uncertain. This CDR3 contains 15 residues. V lost 7 bases to trimming and J lost 0 bases; unmatched junction nucleotides: 7.

For this clone: The genes and germline here are from mouse. The read terminates 1 residue ahead of where the CDR3 ends, so the germline J gene completes it. The rearrangement links TRBV17 to TRBJ2-3, with D perhaps given as TRBD1 or TRBD2 (5 bases each). Germline values: CDR1 MNHDT, CDR2 YYDKIL. The CDR3 is 13 amino acids. The V and J ends lost 6 bases and 1 base respectively, with 8 bases between them. The CDR3 spells CASRGTGAETLYF. CDR3 bases read: TGTGCTAGCAGGGGGACGGGTGCAGAAACGCTGTAT.

Concerning this clone itself: Gene names denote mouse genes. The CDR3 end falls 1 residue outside the read, so it is completed with the germline J gene. This rearrangement joins TRBV1 to TRBJ2-7; 10 bases align to TRBD1. The germline CDR1 and CDR2 sequences are NSQYPW and LRSPGD (reference sequence). Trimming removed 6 bases from V and 6 bases from J; junction bases left unmatched: 8. This CDR3 has 14 residues. The CDR3 protein is CTCRAAGQGFEQYF. The sequenced CDR3 bases are TGCACCTGCAGGGCTGCGGGACAGGGGTTTGAACAGTAC.

To note about this clone: Germline and genes here are mouse. The CDR3 goes on 1 residue after the read ends, and that part is filled in from the germline J gene. This sequence joins TRBV13-1 and TRBJ2-7; 9 bases are shared with TRBD2. Germline CDR1 and CDR2: NSHNY and SYGAGN. J was trimmed by 4 bases and V by 4 bases; bases with no gene match: 6. The CDR3 sequence is 14 residues long. The CDR3 sequence: CASSLPGTGYEQYF. The DNA read from the CDR3 is TGTGCCAGCAGTTTACCCGGGACTGGGTATGAACAGTAC.

Regarding this clone: Mouse germline and gene names are used. The DNA ends 1 residue before the CDR3 does, and the rest of the CDR3 is filled in from the germline J gene. J is TRBJ2-5 and V is TRBV13-2; 10 positions match TRBD1. V shed 3 bases and J 6 bases; nucleotides not matched to a gene: 7. CDR1 and CDR2 (germline): NNHNN, SYGAGS (reference sequence). This CDR3 region has 15 residues. The CDR3 protein is CASGARRDRGDTQYF. The sequenced part of the CDR3 DNA is TGTGCCAGCGGTGCCCGCAGGGACAGGGGTGACACCCAGTAC.

In regard to this clone: Here the gene names and germline are mouse. The CDR3 end is not reached by the read, which stops 1 residue before it; the germline J gene fills it in. The V call is TRBV20, the J call TRBJ2-1, with D maybe TRBD1 (6 bases). This CDR3 is 14 amino acids long. V was shortened by 5 bases and J by 0 bases, with 11 bases between the two germline ends. Germline-derived CDR1 and CDR2 are GFQATS and STVNSAI. CDR3 loop: CGAPSGHNYAEQFF. CDR3 DNA (partial): TGTGGTGCTCCCTCGGGACATAACTATGCTGAGCAGTTC.

Only a few counts were recorded for this clone. The gene symbols are mouse symbols. The sequence runs out 1 residue before the end of the CDR3; the remainder is reconstructed from the germline J gene. Other DNA sequences in the same sample also yield this CDR3. The chain employs TRBV19 and TRBJ2-7; 13 positions agree with TRBD2. The V and J ends lost 5 bases and 4 bases, in that order; junction bases with no gene match: 3. The CDR3 covers 14 residues. From germline, CDR1 is FNHDT and CDR2 SITEND (reference sequence). The CDR3 DNA, read in part, is TGTGCCAGCAGGCGGGACTGGGGGGGGTATGAACAGTAC. Its translation is CASRRDWGGYEQY. From start to end, the CDR3 is CASRRDWGGYEQYF.

Notes on this clone: Gene names are mouse gene names. Coverage ceases 1 residue before the CDR3 finishes, and the germline J gene fills in the end. This sequence joins TRBV17 and TRBJ2-3; D may correspond to TRBD1 or TRBD2 (5 bases each). The length of the CDR3 is 13 residues. Germline CDR1 reads MNHDT; CDR2 reads YYDKIL. Trimming left V 6 bases short and J 2 bases short, with 9 bases between. CDR3 DNA (partial): TGTGCTAGCAGGGGGCGAAATGCAGAAACGCTGTAT. Residues: CASRGRNAETLY. In full, the CDR3 reads CASRGRNAETLYF.

For this clone: Genes and germline are mouse. Coverage ceases 1 residue before the CDR3 finishes, and the germline J gene fills in the end. The chain carries TRBV13-2 and TRBJ2-1; D is possibly TRBD2 (5 bases). Germline V gives CDR1 NNHNN, CDR2 SYGAGS (reference sequence). Trimming left V 2 bases short and J 0 bases short, with 9 bases between. The CDR3 is made up of 15 amino acids. CDR3 sequence reads: CASGETVYNYAEQFF. Incomplete CDR3 DNA: TGTGCCAGCGGTGAGACTGTTTATAACTATGCTGAGCAGTTC.

Worth noting for this clone: Gene names denote mouse genes. CDR3 loop: CASSPTGGADTQYF. CDR3 DNA, as far as it was read: TGTGCAAGCAGCCCGACTGGGGGGGCGGACACCCAGTAC. The V gene is TRBV16, the J gene TRBJ2-5, with TRBD2 identical over 12 bases. The CDR3 goes on 1 residue after the read ends, and that part is filled in from the germline J gene. The CDR3 consists of 14 residues. Trimming removed 5 bases from V and 6 bases from J; junction bases left unmatched: 3. The V gene's germline CDR1 is SGHSA and CDR2 FRNQAP.

Details on this clone: Gene names and germline match the mouse. The read ends 1 residue early relative to the CDR3; the germline J gene fills the gap. V is TRBV12-2 and J is TRBJ1-4, with 7 bases that match TRBD1. The V gene end was trimmed by 0 bases and the J gene end by 4 bases; junction bases not matched to a gene: 4. CDR3 length equals 15 residues. Germline lookup yields CDR1 SGHLS and CDR2 HYDKME. CDR3 bases read: TGTGCCAGCTCTCTCTCGACAGGGAACAACGAAAGATTATTT. It codes for CASSLSTGNNERLF. Given in full, the CDR3 is CASSLSTGNNERLFF.

This clone was counted a few times. The listed genes are named as in mouse. The read ends 1 residue before the CDR3 terminus; that terminus is restored from the germline J gene. The J gene is TRBJ2-1, the V gene TRBV16; TRBD1 might be the D (5 bases). The CDR3 contains 13 residues. V was clipped by 3 bases and J by 3 bases, with 6 bases between them. Per the germline V gene, CDR1 is SGHSA and CDR2 is FRNQAP. CDR3 bases read: TGTGCAAGCAGCTTCCAGGGCTATGCTGAGCAGTTC. Translating gives CASSFQGYAEQF. The CDR3 in its entirety is CASSFQGYAEQFF.

This clone has a handful of counts. Mouse germline and gene names are used. The read stops 1 residue short of the end of the CDR3; the missing end is completed from the germline J gene. This chain joins TRBV13-3 and TRBJ1-3; 7 nucleotides agree with TRBD1. V dropped 1 base and J dropped 0; count of bases not matched to a gene: 4. Germline CDR1 is NNHDY and CDR2 is SYVADS. The CDR3 loop spans 16 amino acids. CDR3 amino acids: CASSDPGQNSGNTLYF. The sequenced part of the CDR3 DNA is TGTGCCAGCAGTGATCCGGGACAGAATTCTGGAAATACGCTCTAT.